This passage covers 18 T cell receptor beta chains from one sample sequenced in a study of T cell clusters in autoimmune cytopenias. TRB was amplified from approximately 250 ng of peripheral blood genomic DNA per sample. One tube held mixed TRB-A and TRB-B primer pools for touch-down PCR. TCRdb re-called the multiplex PCR reads; every CDR3 protein appears as one record, without DNA. The sample holds approximately 12,000 distinct CDR3 sequences. The same sample was also studied in work on T cell repertoires in aging, cancer and after chemotherapy.

The sequenced sample consisted of peripheral blood. All receptors come from a human donor in good health.

The chain joins TRBV7-7 to TRBJ2-2; TCRdb names TRBD2, which stays unverified in the absence of DNA. In germline, CDR1 is SSHAT, CDR2 FNYEAQ (reference sequence). The CDR3 is made up of 16 amino acids. The CDR3 spells CASSSRGAEGTGELFF.

This chain uses TRBV18 with TRBJ1-3; the D call from TCRdb, TRBD1, cannot be confirmed without DNA. The germline V gene has CDR1 KGHSH and CDR2 LQKENI. CDR3 length: 15 residues. CDR3 in amino acids: CASSPLRDPGNTIYF.

The V and J genes are TRBV18 and TRBJ1-5; TCRdb lists TRBD1, though no DNA is available to test this call. CDR1 is KGHSH, CDR2 LQKENI, per germline. CDR3 length: 14 amino acids. CDR3 residues: CASSPEDRGQPQHF.

Measured by frequency, this clonotype is medium-sized. This chain uses TRBV7-2 with TRBJ1-2. Germline V gene data show CDR1 as SGHTA and CDR2 as FQGNSA. CDR3 length: 15 residues. CDR3 amino acids: CASSLTDGANYGYTF.

The chain has TRBV6-2 or TRBV6-3 and TRBJ1-2; TCRdb gives TRBD1 as the D gene, but with no DNA this cannot be confirmed. From germline, CDR1 is MNHEY and CDR2 SVGEGT. The CDR3 runs to 17 residues. CDR3 protein: CASSHSGAGWTNYGYTF.

This clonotype shows up as medium-sized by frequency. This chain connects TRBV27 to TRBJ2-2. This CDR3 spans 15 amino acids. Germline CDR1 MNHEY, CDR2 SMNVEV (reference sequence). The CDR3 here is CASSSYSANTGELFF.

By frequency, this clonotype is medium-sized. The V and J genes are TRBV6-5 and TRBJ2-7; TCRdb's D gene call, TRBD2, goes unchecked for lack of DNA. CDR1 and CDR2 from the germline V gene are MNHEY and SVGAGI. This CDR3 contains 14 residues. CDR3 region: CASTGTRSSYEQYF.

The chain links TRBV6-2 or TRBV6-3 to TRBJ1-1; without DNA, the TCRdb call of TRBD1 cannot be checked. This CDR3 comprises 12 residues. The germline V gene encodes CDR1 MNHEY and CDR2 SVGEGT. This chain's CDR3 is CASSGQGVEAFF.

By frequency, this clonotype registers medium-sized (0.01 to 0.1%). The genes are TRBV15 and TRBJ2-2. Germline CDR1 and CDR2: LNHNV and YYDKDF (reference sequence). CDR3 size: 15 residues. The CDR3 reads CATSRDIASAGELFF. The whole variable domain, filled in from reference TRBV15 and TRBJ2-2, reads DAMVIQNPRYQVTQFGKPVTLSCSQTLNHNVMYWYQQKSSQAPKLLFHYYDKDFNNEADTPDNFQSRRPNTSFCFLDIRSPGLGDTAMYLCATSRDIASAGELFFGEGSRLTVL.

The gene calls are TRBV6-2 or TRBV6-3 and TRBJ1-5. This CDR3 spans 13 amino acids. The germline gives CDR1 MNHEY, CDR2 SVGEGT. The CDR3 loop is CASSYSWPPRQHF.

The CDR3 protein is CASSARQEPLYGYTF. The rearrangement joins TRBV6-1 to TRBJ1-2; the TCRdb D gene call, TRBD1, has no DNA to confirm it. The CDR3 is 15 residues long. The germline V gene has CDR1 MNHNS and CDR2 SASEGT.

According to its frequency, this clonotype is medium-sized. The V gene is TRBV11-2, the J gene TRBJ2-3; TCRdb designates TRBD2, a call that cannot be tested without DNA. CDR1 is SGHAT, CDR2 FQNNGV, per germline. The CDR3 length is 18 residues. Here the CDR3 reads CASSIGLAGDTSTDTQYF. Full variable domain (rest looked up from reference TRBV11-2 and TRBJ2-3): EAGVAQSPRYKIIEKRQSVAFWCNPISGHATLYWYQQILGQGPKLLIQFQNNGVVDDSQLPKDRFSAERLKGVDSTLKIQPAKLEDSAVYLCASSIGLAGDTSTDTQYFGPGTRLTVL.

The chain recombines TRBV27 with TRBJ1-1. The CDR3 is 14 amino acids. The V gene's germline CDR1 is MNHEY and CDR2 SMNVEV (reference sequence). The CDR3 protein is CASSFSGRNTEAFF.

By frequency, this clonotype registers medium-sized. V gene TRBV6-5 combines with J gene TRBJ1-1; there is no DNA to check the TCRdb D call of TRBD1. The CDR3 loop spans 16 amino acids. In germline, CDR1 is MNHEY, CDR2 SVGAGI. This chain's CDR3 is CASSYGTETLNTEAFF.

The chain carries TRBV20-1 and TRBJ2-1; TCRdb outputs TRBD1, but without DNA this stays unchecked. The CDR3 is made up of 15 amino acids. The germline V gene has CDR1 DFQATT and CDR2 SNEGSKA (reference sequence). This chain's CDR3 is CSARPGGGNYNEQFF.

This clonotype is labeled medium-sized based on frequency. The V gene is TRBV7-9, the J gene TRBJ1-2; TCRdb outputs TRBD1, but without DNA this stays unchecked. The CDR3 has 11 residues. Per the germline V gene, CDR1 is SEHNR and CDR2 is FQNEAQ (reference sequence). CDR3 sequence reads: CASSGGHGYTF.

The gene calls are TRBV13 and TRBJ1-1. The V gene's germline CDR1 is PRHDT and CDR2 FYEKMQ (reference sequence). The length of the CDR3 is 13 residues. The CDR3 is CASSHKGNTEAFF.

This chain connects TRBV6-2 or TRBV6-3 to TRBJ1-6. The CDR3 length is 14 residues. CDR1 and CDR2 from the germline V gene are MNHEY and SVGEGT. This chain's CDR3 is CASSLQSYNSPLHF.